This TCR beta chain was documented in a study of OX40 agonist ivuxolimab in advanced cancers. Per germline, CDR1 SGHRS and CDR2 YFSETQ. The CDR3 runs 13 residues. The V gene lost 3 bases and the J gene lost 7 bases, with 12 bases spanning the gap. The protocol was immunoSEQ multiplex PCR, while the TCRdb copy is restricted to in-frame clones and leaves out a portion. The sample shows about 45,000 clones, roughly 88% of them seen only once. The origin of this receptor is an adult with an advanced solid tumor such as melanoma, head and neck, liver or kidney cancer. The sequences come from CD4+ or CD8+ T cells sorted from blood, collected in a trial of the OX40 agonist ivuxolimab. The gene calls are TRBV5-1 and TRBJ2-3, with D unclear. Here the CDR3 DNA reads TGCGCCAGCAGCTCGGACCTAGGCAATACGCAGTATTTT. It specifies CASSSDLGNTQYF.